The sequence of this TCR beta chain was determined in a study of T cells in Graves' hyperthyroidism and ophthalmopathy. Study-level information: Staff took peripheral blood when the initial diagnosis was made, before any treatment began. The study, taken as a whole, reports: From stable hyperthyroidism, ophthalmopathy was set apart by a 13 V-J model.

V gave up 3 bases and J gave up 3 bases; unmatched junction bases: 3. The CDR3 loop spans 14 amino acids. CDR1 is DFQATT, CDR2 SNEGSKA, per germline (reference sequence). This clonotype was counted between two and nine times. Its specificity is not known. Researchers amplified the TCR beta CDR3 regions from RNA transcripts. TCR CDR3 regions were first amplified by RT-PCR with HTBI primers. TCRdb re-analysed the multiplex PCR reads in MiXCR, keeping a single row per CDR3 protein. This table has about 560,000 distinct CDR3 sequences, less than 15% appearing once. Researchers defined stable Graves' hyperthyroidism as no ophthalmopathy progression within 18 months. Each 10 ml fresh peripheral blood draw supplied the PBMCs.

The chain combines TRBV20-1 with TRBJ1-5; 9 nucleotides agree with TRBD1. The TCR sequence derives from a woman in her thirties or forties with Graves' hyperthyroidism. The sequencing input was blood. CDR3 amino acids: CSARTGGLNQPQHF. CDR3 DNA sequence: TGCAGTGCTAGGACAGGGGGACTCAATCAGCCCCAGCATTTT.